This T cell receptor (beta chain) was profiled in a study of T-cell reconstitution after alpha-beta-depleted transplantation in children. V was trimmed by 4 bases and J by 5 bases, leaving 8 bases between them. Germline V lookup: CDR1 MGHDK, CDR2 SYGVNS. The CDR3 sequence is 13 residues long. Using unique molecular identifiers, the investigators prepared the TCRbeta library. MiXCR, run by TCRdb on the PCR reads, gives a single entry per CDR3 protein. The sample holds hundreds of thousands of distinct CDR3 sequences; 15% to 20% are singletons and the top ten take approximately 1%. This clonotype was detected ten times or more.

The clonotype was recovered from a human donor who donated a stem cell graft to a child with acute myeloid leukemia. The specimen comprised PBMCs from the stem cell graft donor, sampled from the stem cell graft. This rearrangement joins TRBV25-1 to TRBJ1-4, with D possibly TRBD1 on 5 matching bases. The CDR3 coding sequence is TGTGCCAGCAGTGGACAGTACAATGAAAAACTGTTTTTT. Encoded protein: CASSGQYNEKLFF.